The rows below give T cell receptor beta chains drawn from one sample of a study of T cells in Graves' hyperthyroidism and ophthalmopathy. Via MiXCR, TCRdb re-called the multiplex PCR reads, giving one row per CDR3 protein. This sample has around 290,000 distinct CDR3 sequences, with approximately 13% found just once. The sequenced sample was blood. These TCRs come from a woman between 40 and 55 years old with Graves' hyperthyroidism. CDR3s include the opening cysteine and the closing phenylalanine or tryptophan.

CDR3aa | j_gene | v_gene | len
CSAALLWANVLTF | TRBJ2-6 | TRBV20-1 | 13
CATKGQVNQPQHF | TRBJ1-5 | TRBV2 | 13
CASSSGPISYEQYF | TRBJ2-7 | TRBV7-2 | 14
CASSISSLREISYEQYF | TRBJ2-7 | TRBV19 | 17
CASRDNNNSPLHF | TRBJ1-6 | TRBV10-1 | 13
CASSPGQVSGRAYEQYF | TRBJ2-7 | TRBV3-1 | 17
CASEWVQGLTGVETQYF | TRBJ2-5 | TRBV7-3 | 17
CASSLAWGEDTQYF | TRBJ2-3 | TRBV27 | 14
CASKPWRGPYEQYF | TRBJ2-7 | TRBV27 | 14
CASSQEGAVSMAQYF | TRBJ2-5 | TRBV6-1 | 15
CASSPTSGRYDEQFF | TRBJ2-1 | TRBV3-1 | 15
CASSYTSLGGLDDNEQFF | TRBJ2-1 | TRBV27 | 18
CASSLRGLAGVHDEQFF | TRBJ2-1 | TRBV28 | 17
CASSYSRGHREQYF | TRBJ2-7 | TRBV6-5 | 14
CASSFRQGGDTQYF | TRBJ2-3 | TRBV6-1 | 14
CAISQPEYGYTF | TRBJ1-2 | TRBV10-3 | 12
CATDHRGRRNTIYF | TRBJ1-3 | TRBV6-1 | 14
CASSQDLSNIQYF | TRBJ2-4 | TRBV14 | 13
CASSPRAGRGSPLHF | TRBJ1-6 | TRBV11-2 | 15
CASNPQGQGSYNEQFF | TRBJ2-1 | TRBV27 | 16
CASSPRLESSYNEQFF | TRBJ2-1 | TRBV18 | 16
CASPPAGTGSITDTQYF | TRBJ2-3 | TRBV28 | 17